A single sample gave rise to the 31 T cell receptor beta chains below, sequenced in a study of shared clonotypes between healthy human individuals. Clones were sequenced by immunoSEQ multiplex PCR, and TCRdb holds only the in-frame ones, with some missing. The repertoire holds roughly 2.6 million clones, with about 92% as singletons. The sample comprised naive CD4+ T cells sorted from blood. Subset defined: CD45RA+ positively selected. The receptor source for this set is a man younger than 35 in good health.

J is TRBJ2-7 and V is TRBV7-9, with 7 bases lining up with TRBD2. The CDR3 runs 13 residues. Germline assignment: CDR1 SEHNR and CDR2 FQNEAQ (reference sequence). J was trimmed by 6 bases and V by 3 bases; bases with no gene match: 5. The CDR3 protein is CASSLTSRAEQYF. The CDR3 nucleotides read TGTGCCAGCAGCTTGACTAGCCGCGCCGAGCAGTACTTC.

This clone occurred once. The CDR3 spells CSVAQGRNQPQHF. The CDR3 DNA follows: TGCAGCGTCGCACAGGGTCGGAATCAGCCCCAGCATTTT. The rearrangement joins TRBV29-1 to TRBJ1-5; D perhaps matches TRBD1 (6 bases). Trimming shortened V by 6 bases and J by 4 bases, and 13 bases separated the two germline ends. CDR1 and CDR2 from the germline V gene are SQVTM and ANQGSEA. The CDR3 spans 13 residues. The complete variable domain, with remaining parts taken from reference TRBV29-1 and TRBJ1-5, reads SAVISQKPSRDICQRGTSLTIQCQVDSQVTMMFWYRQQPGQSLTLIATANQGSEATYESGFVIDKFPISRPNLTFSTLTVSNMSPEDSSIYLCSVAQGRNQPQHFGDGTRLSIL.

This clone is a singleton in its sample. The rearrangement links TRBV5-4 to TRBJ2-1, with a possible D match to TRBD1 (6 bases). The V and J ends lost 3 bases and 1 base respectively, with 14 bases between them. The CDR3 spans 16 residues. The germline V gene has CDR1 SGHNT and CDR2 YYREEE (reference sequence). CDR3 nucleotides: TGTGCCAGCAGCTCTCAGACAGGACGATCCTACAATGAGCAGTTCTTC. Protein: CASSSQTGRSYNEQFF.

The chain is built from TRBV29-1 and TRBJ2-2; D is unclear. This CDR3 has 15 residues. V lost 1 base to trimming and J lost 4 bases, with 13 bases between them. Germline V CDR1 and CDR2: SQVTM, ANQGSEA. The CDR3 DNA reads as TGCAGCGTTGAAGTGGGGTTTATCGGCACCGGGGAGCTGTTTTTT. Its translation: CSVEVGFIGTGELFF.

The chain recombines TRBV9 with TRBJ1-6; D remains unclear. Between the trimmed V and J ends, which lost 0 bases and 2 bases, there was a span of 3 bases. CDR1 is SGDLS and CDR2 is YYNGEE in the germline V gene. This CDR3 has 14 residues. CDR3 in amino acids: CASSVVAYNSPLHF. The CDR3 DNA follows: TGTGCCAGCAGCGTAGTTGCCTATAATTCACCCCTCCACTTT.

CDR3 sequence: CASSSQGRGGSSYNEQFF. As DNA, the CDR3 is TGTGCCAGCAGCTCACAAGGCCGGGGCGGGAGCTCCTACAATGAGCAGTTCTTC. V gene TRBV7-8 combines with J gene TRBJ2-1, with 7 nucleotides matching TRBD2. The germline gives CDR1 SGHVS, CDR2 FQNEAQ. CDR3 length: 18 amino acids. The V gene end was trimmed by 4 bases and the J gene end by 0 bases; junction bases not matched to a gene: 12.

The J gene is TRBJ1-6, the V gene TRBV2, with no clear D. The CDR3 contains 13 residues. Trimming stripped 2 bases from V and 13 bases from J, with 12 bases between. Looked up from germline, CDR1 is SNHLY and CDR2 is FYNNEI. The CDR3 region is CASSEIKGVPLHF. Here the CDR3 DNA reads TGTGCCAGCAGTGAAATTAAGGGAGTCCCCCTCCACTTT.

The chain employs TRBV6-6 and TRBJ1-2; 7 nucleotides align to TRBD1. CDR3 length equals 13 residues. From germline, CDR1 is MNHNY and CDR2 SVGAGI (reference sequence). J lost 6 bases, V lost 7 bases, and 8 bases had no gene match. The CDR3 nucleotides are TGTGCCAGCACCTGGGAGGGGGCCCATGGCTACACCTTC. Translating it yields CASTWEGAHGYTF.

The genes are TRBV7-6 and TRBJ2-1, with 14 bases identical to TRBD2. Trimming at V came to 0 bases and at J to 9 bases, leaving 7 bases not matched to a gene. This CDR3 is built from 17 residues. The germline gives CDR1 SGHVS, CDR2 FNYEAQ. CDR3 DNA: TGTGCCAGCAGCTTAGCCGCGGGACTAGCGGGGGTTATTGAGCAGTTCTTC. Translated: CASSLAAGLAGVIEQFF.

The chain joins TRBV4-2 to TRBJ2-1, with TRBD2 matching 8 bases. Germline V gene sequence: CDR1 LGHNA, CDR2 YNFKEQ. With 4 bases clipped from V and 3 bases from J, the junction kept 5 bases outside the gene matches. This CDR3 contains 15 residues. The CDR3 loop reads CASSPLSGGYNEQFF. In nucleotides, the CDR3 is TGTGCCAGCAGCCCGCTGAGCGGGGGCTACAATGAGCAGTTCTTC.

The chain links TRBV4-1 to TRBJ2-5, with 8 nucleotides matching TRBD1. V lost 2 bases and J lost 4; bases outside the gene matches: 9. The CDR3 covers 16 residues. In germline, CDR1 is MGHRA, CDR2 YSYEKL. CDR3 sequence (DNA): TGCGCCAGCAGCCAAAGTGGACAGGGTCAATTAGAGACCCAGTACTTC. It is translated as CASSQSGQGQLETQYF.

The chain has TRBV6-5 and TRBJ1-1; D is possibly TRBD1 (6 bases). Germline V gene lookup returns CDR1 MNHEY and CDR2 SVGAGI. V was shortened by 8 bases and J by 0 bases, with 13 bases between the two germline ends. The CDR3 totals 14 residues. The CDR3 nucleotides are TGTGCCAGCCCGAGGGGGAGCGTGAACACTGAAGCTTTCTTT. It is translated as CASPRGSVNTEAFF.

On this clone: The identical CDR3 is also encoded by other nucleotide sequences in the sample. The chain carries TRBV6-1 and TRBJ2-5; D is unclear. In germline, CDR1 is MNHNS, CDR2 SASEGT. The CDR3 is 11 amino acids. Trimming pared 4 bases from V and 4 bases from J, leaving 4 bases between. CDR3 coding DNA: TGTGCCAGCAGTGGGGTAGAGACCCAGTACTTC. Translation: CASSGVETQYF.

V gene TRBV7-2 combines with J gene TRBJ2-1; D gene uncertain. Germline CDR1 reads SGHTA; CDR2 reads FQGNSA. V lost 4 bases and J lost 7, with 14 bases in between. The CDR3 is made up of 14 amino acids. In DNA, the CDR3 is TGTGCCAGCAGCTCCCCGCCCTCGCTAAATGAGCAGTTCTTC. Protein sequence: CASSSPPSLNEQFF.

The chain recombines TRBV7-2 with TRBJ2-1; maybe TRBD2 (6 bases). Trimming took 5 bases from V and 7 from J, leaving 15 bases between them. Germline CDR1 reads SGHTA; CDR2 reads FQGNSA. The CDR3 contains 14 residues. The CDR3 DNA reads TGTGCCAGCAGCCACGGGGAGGCGGGAAATGAGCAGTTCTTC. As protein: CASSHGEAGNEQFF. Full variable domain (remainder filled in from reference TRBV7-2 and TRBJ2-1): GAGVSQSPSNKVTEKGKDVELRCDPISGHTALYWYRQSLGQGLEFLIYFQGNSAPDKSGLPSDRFSAERTGGSVSTLTIQRTQQEDSAVYLCASSHGEAGNEQFFGPGTRLTVL.

The rearrangement joins TRBV7-8 to TRBJ2-7; D gene ambiguous. Trimming shortened V by 1 base and J by 7 bases, and 8 bases separated the two germline ends. CDR3 size: 12 residues. Germline CDR1 and CDR2: SGHVS and FQNEAQ. DNA for the CDR3: TGTGCCAGCAGCTTAGTGGCCGGAGAGCAGTACTTC. It yields the protein CASSLVAGEQYF.

The rearrangement links TRBV19 to TRBJ1-3; TRBD1 might be the D (6 bases). CDR1 LNHDA and CDR2 SQIVND come from the germline V gene (reference sequence). The CDR3 length is 14 residues. Trimming cost V 7 bases and J 4 bases, with 14 bases left between them. The CDR3 is CASTLGASGNTIYF. As DNA, the CDR3 is TGTGCCAGTACCCTGGGGGCTTCGGGAAACACCATATATTTT.

V and J are TRBV5-4 and TRBJ2-5; 7 bases map to TRBD2. The germline V gene encodes CDR1 SGHNT and CDR2 YYREEE (reference sequence). V gave up 2 bases and J gave up 5 bases; unmatched junction bases: 12. The CDR3 spans 16 residues. The CDR3 sequence: CASSFTTSPTMETQYF. The CDR3 DNA follows: TGTGCCAGCAGCTTTACGACTAGCCCTACGATGGAGACCCAGTACTTC. Drawing the rest from reference TRBV5-4 and TRBJ2-5, the complete variable domain is ETGVTQSPTHLIKTRGQQVTLRCSSQSGHNTVSWYQQALGQGPQFIFQYYREEENGRGNFPPRFSGLQFPNYSSELNVNALELDDSALYLCASSFTTSPTMETQYFGPGTRLLVL.

This clone appeared once. J is TRBJ2-4 and V is TRBV18, with D uncertain. The CDR3 sequence is 14 residues long. V lost 2 bases, J lost 9 bases, and 14 bases lay in between. Looked up from germline, CDR1 is KGHSH and CDR2 is LQKENI. CDR3 protein: CASSPFQHPVIQYF. DNA of the CDR3: TGTGCCAGCTCACCATTCCAACACCCGGTCATTCAGTACTTC.

This chain connects TRBV19 to TRBJ2-7, with D tentatively TRBD2 (6 bases). CDR1 and CDR2 (germline): LNHDA, SQIVND (reference sequence). V gave up 2 bases and J gave up 3 bases, with 11 bases separating them. The CDR3 sequence is 14 residues long. The CDR3 sequence is CASSIKTGVYEQYF. CDR3 bases: TGTGCCAGTAGTATAAAGACGGGAGTCTACGAGCAGTACTTC.

For this clone: Other nucleotide sequences in the sample specify the same CDR3. The V gene is TRBV7-9, the J gene TRBJ1-1; D ambiguous. Trimming cost V 1 base and J 3 bases, with 6 bases left between them. CDR3 length equals 13 residues. From germline, CDR1 is SEHNR and CDR2 FQNEAQ (reference sequence). In DNA form, the CDR3 reads TGTGCCAGCAGCTTAGTCTTGGACACTGAAGCTTTCTTT. Translated, it gives CASSLVLDTEAFF.

The rearrangement uses TRBV7-9 and TRBJ1-1; 10 positions match TRBD1. The CDR3 covers 15 residues. Trimming at V came to 3 bases and at J to 4 bases, leaving 5 bases not matched to a gene. Germline V gene lookup returns CDR1 SEHNR and CDR2 FQNEAQ (reference sequence). The CDR3 DNA sequence: TGTGCCAGCAGCTTTCGGACAGGGGGTCCCACTGAAGCTTTCTTT. Its protein product is CASSFRTGGPTEAFF.

As to this clone: In the same sample, other DNA sequences code for this CDR3. The chain carries TRBV6-6 and TRBJ2-7; D is unclear. CDR3 length: 13 residues. The V end was cut by 0 bases, the J end by 4 bases, with 7 bases between. Germline V gives CDR1 MNHNY, CDR2 SVGAGI (reference sequence). The CDR3 reads CASSYSSAYEQYF. CDR3 coding DNA: TGTGCCAGCAGTTACTCTTCGGCTTACGAGCAGTACTTC.

A note on this clone: This CDR3 is also generated by other DNA sequences in the sample. The chain links TRBV7-2 to TRBJ2-1; 12 bases are shared with TRBD2. CDR3 length: 15 residues. The germline gives CDR1 SGHTA, CDR2 FQGNSA. V shed 5 bases and J 4 bases; nucleotides not matched to a gene: 3. In DNA form, the CDR3 reads TGTGCCAGCAGCAGACTAGCGGGGGTGTACAATGAGCAGTTCTTC. Translating it yields CASSRLAGVYNEQFF.

This clone was observed a single time. V is TRBV7-2 and J is TRBJ2-1; 8 bases fit TRBD2. V was clipped by 7 bases and J by 4 bases; unmatched bases: 12. Germline V gene lookup returns CDR1 SGHTA and CDR2 FQGNSA. The CDR3 is 16 residues long. The CDR3 spells CASTRAGTSLYNEQFF. DNA for the CDR3: TGTGCCAGCACCAGGGCGGGGACTAGTTTGTACAATGAGCAGTTCTTC.

To note about this clone: Other DNA sequences in this sample translate to the same CDR3. The V gene is TRBV5-1, the J gene TRBJ2-3; D remains unclear. Trimming removed 0 bases from V and 6 bases from J, with 5 bases in between. CDR3 length equals 12 residues. Per the germline V gene, CDR1 is SGHRS and CDR2 is YFSETQ. CDR3 coding DNA: TGCGCCAGCAGCTTGGGCGGCGATACGCAGTATTTT. As protein: CASSLGGDTQYF.

In its sample, this clone was seen a few times. The genes are TRBV30 and TRBJ1-4; D is perhaps TRBD1 (6 bases). This CDR3 spans 14 amino acids. The V gene's germline CDR1 is GTSNPN and CDR2 SVGIG (reference sequence). The V end was cut by 2 bases, the J end by 5 bases, with 12 bases between. The CDR3 coding sequence is TGTGCCTGGAGTATGACAGGATACAATGAAAAACTGTTTTTT. This codes for CAWSMTGYNEKLFF.

V usage is TRBV27 and J usage is TRBJ2-5, with no clear D. The length of the CDR3 is 16 residues. Looked up from germline, CDR1 is MNHEY and CDR2 is SMNVEV (reference sequence). V was cut by 5 bases and J by 1 base, with 17 bases left in between. CDR3 loop: CASSPSWAGSQETQYF. Written as DNA, the CDR3 is TGTGCCAGCAGTCCGTCGTGGGCAGGATCCCAAGAGACCCAGTACTTC.

In this sample, this clone turned up once. This chain uses TRBV10-3 with TRBJ1-3, with a weak D call TRBD1 (6 bases). V gave up 7 bases and J gave up 4 bases, with 11 bases separating them. Per the germline V gene, CDR1 is ENHRY and CDR2 is SYGVKD. There are 13 residues in the CDR3. The CDR3 DNA sequence: TGTGCCATCACCGAAGACAGGGGAAACACCATATATTTT. It is translated as CAITEDRGNTIYF.

This clone was seen only once. The sample has other DNA sequences that encode this CDR3 too. The V and J genes are TRBV7-2 and TRBJ2-7; D call uncertain. The V end was cut by 5 bases, the J end by 4 bases, with 9 bases between. The CDR3 runs to 12 residues. CDR1 SGHTA and CDR2 FQGNSA come from the germline V gene. CDR3 sequence (DNA): TGTGCCAGCAGCCCAACACCTTACGAGCAGTACTTC. This gives the protein CASSPTPYEQYF.

The rearrangement links TRBV27 to TRBJ1-4; D is perhaps TRBD1 (5 bases). The germline CDR1 and CDR2 sequences are MNHEY and SMNVEV (reference sequence). Trimming took off 2 bases at V and 7 bases at J, with 14 bases between the two ends. The CDR3 is 15 amino acids. CDR3 DNA sequence: TGTGCCAGCAGTTTAACCCCCGTTGGGGGTGAAAAACTGTTTTTT. Translation: CASSLTPVGGEKLFF.